Each of the 20 T cell receptor beta chains below was sequenced from the same sample in a study of T cell repertoires in cytomegalovirus infection (dated by TCRdb to between 2018 and 2021). Sequenced using an Illumina HiSeq 1500. TCRdb's own reprocessing of the public reads used fastp at Q25 and MiXCR and kept productive beta chains. Under each unique CDR3 protein, matching rows form one entry showing the most common genes and DNA. The sample records around 750,000 distinct CDR3 sequences, roughly 33% of which are singletons. The top ten hold about an eighth of the sample. Sample treatment or condition, as interpreted from the label and publication: in vitro stimulation with specific CMV peptide epitopes to enrich CMV-specific T cells. Their recognized antigens are unknown. This sample comprised cultured CD8+ T cells from PBMCs, obtained from culture after CMV antigen stimulation. These receptors came from a human donor in good health (CMV status not recorded). Some clones in this sample may be carry-over from other donors' samples.

This clonotype was observed a few times. The rearrangement joins TRBV20-1 to TRBJ2-3; 9 positions agree with TRBD1. CDR1 is DFQATT and CDR2 is SNEGSKA in the germline V gene (reference sequence). The trim removed 0 bases at V and 2 bases at J, leaving 6 bases unmatched. There are 16 residues in the CDR3. This CDR3 reads CSARDPGQGYTDTQYF. The CDR3 nucleotides are TGCAGTGCTAGAGACCCGGGACAGGGCTACACAGATACGCAGTATTTT.

This clonotype has only a few counts. This sequence joins TRBV7-6 and TRBJ2-2, with 8 bases fitting TRBD1. The J segment lost 6 bases and the V segment lost 7 bases, leaving 13 bases of the junction unmatched. This CDR3 region has 16 residues. Germline CDR1 reads SGHVS; CDR2 reads FNYEAQ. This CDR3 reads CASTLEWQGASGELFF. CDR3 DNA sequence: TGTGCCAGCACCCTAGAGTGGCAGGGGGCTTCCGGGGAGCTGTTTTTT.

The genes are TRBV7-9 and TRBJ2-5, with 7 positions matching TRBD2. The V and J ends lost 3 bases and 2 bases, in that order; junction bases with no gene match: 12. Germline CDR1 reads SEHNR; CDR2 reads FQNEAQ (reference sequence). The CDR3 is 17 amino acids. The CDR3 nucleotides are TGTGCCAGCAGCTTCCCTGAGCGGGGTTCGGGTCAAGAGACCCAGTACTTC. Encoded protein: CASSFPERGSGQETQYF.

This clonotype was counted between two and nine times. The chain combines TRBV20-1 with TRBJ2-7; a weak D match, TRBD1 (5 bases). The CDR3 has 14 residues. Trimming stripped 7 bases from V and 5 bases from J, with 21 bases between. The germline gives CDR1 DFQATT, CDR2 SNEGSKA (reference sequence). For the CDR3, the DNA is TGCAGTGTTCAGCTTATGGACACGACCGACGAGCAGTACTTC. Translating it yields CSVQLMDTTDEQYF.

This chain links TRBV4-1 with TRBJ1-2; tentative D call: TRBD1 (5 bases). The CDR3 length is 13 residues. The V end was cut by 1 base, the J end by 7 bases, with 10 bases between. Germline CDR1 is MGHRA and CDR2 is YSYEKL. CDR3 protein: CASSQVGTSGYTF. The CDR3 DNA reads as TGCGCCAGCAGCCAAGTGGGGACGTCTGGCTACACCTTC.

The sample holds a few counts of this clonotype. The chain combines TRBV12-3 or TRBV12-4 with TRBJ1-2; D is ambiguous. The V end lost 6 bases, the J end lost 5 bases, and 13 bases lay between the germline ends. The CDR3 is 13 amino acids. The DNA of the CDR3 is TGTGCCAGCAGCCCGGCAAAGGGTTATGGCTACACCTTC. Amino acids: CASSPAKGYGYTF.

The chain combines TRBV6-2 or TRBV6-3 with TRBJ2-1; D is undetermined. V was cut by 7 bases and J by 12 bases, with 16 bases left in between. Germline CDR1 MNHEY, CDR2 SVGEGT. This CDR3 is built from 12 residues. The CDR3 bases are TGTGCCAGCACGCCCTCACCCGTTTGGCAGTTCTTC. Protein: CASTPSPVWQFF.

This rearrangement joins TRBV20-1 to TRBJ2-7; TRBD1 matches at 9 bases. CDR1 and CDR2 from the germline V gene are DFQATT and SNEGSKA (reference sequence). The junction had 9 bases not matched to a gene; V was cut back by 5 bases and J by 1 base. The CDR3 totals 15 residues. The CDR3 coding sequence is TGCAGTGCTCTTAAGCCGGGACAGGGATCCTACGAGCAGTACTTC. Translated, it gives CSALKPGQGSYEQYF.

Here the CDR3 reads CASSRHYNEQFF. The CDR3 DNA sequence: TGTGCCAGCAGTAGACACTACAATGAGCAGTTCTTC. This chain connects TRBV6-5 to TRBJ2-1; unclear D gene. V was trimmed by 5 bases and J by 3 bases, leaving 5 bases between them. Germline V CDR1 and CDR2: MNHEY, SVGAGI. This CDR3 comprises 12 residues.

A few counts support this clonotype. The rearrangement joins TRBV7-9 to TRBJ2-7; D possibly corresponds to TRBD1 (6 bases). The CDR3 runs to 14 residues. V lost 5 bases and J 5 bases, leaving 16 bases between the germline ends. In germline, CDR1 is SEHNR, CDR2 FQNEAQ (reference sequence). In DNA, the CDR3 is TGTGCCAGCAGCGTTACCGGGACAAACCACGAGCAGTACTTC. It translates to CASSVTGTNHEQYF.

This chain joins TRBV7-6 and TRBJ2-2; tentatively, D is TRBD2 (5 bases). The V gene's germline CDR1 is SGHVS and CDR2 FNYEAQ. The CDR3 is made up of 14 amino acids. V lost 6 bases and J lost 0, with 8 bases in between. The CDR3 sequence: CASRGLTNTGELFF. The CDR3 bases are TGTGCCAGCAGAGGACTTACGAACACCGGGGAGCTGTTTTTT.

This chain's CDR3 is CASSYGELPYNEQFF. The DNA for the CDR3 is TGTGCCAGCAGTTATGGCGAGCTACCCTACAATGAGCAGTTCTTC. The V gene is TRBV6-6, the J gene TRBJ2-1; D is unclear. Germline V CDR1 and CDR2: MNHNY, SVGAGI (reference sequence). This CDR3 has 15 residues. V lost 3 bases and J lost 2, with 11 bases in between.

The CDR3: CASSQDQETQYF. CDR3 sequence (DNA): TGCGCCAGCAGCCAAGACCAAGAGACCCAGTACTTC. This sequence joins TRBV4-1 and TRBJ2-5; D is undetermined. The CDR3 consists of 12 residues. CDR1 and CDR2 (germline): MGHRA, YSYEKL. V lost 0 bases and J lost 1, with 0 bases in between.

In its sample, this clonotype was seen many times. The chain couples TRBV7-8 to TRBJ1-1, with 8 bases that match TRBD1. This CDR3 comprises 17 residues. Germline V lookup: CDR1 SGHVS, CDR2 FQNEAQ. With 4 bases clipped from V and 0 bases from J, the junction kept 10 bases outside the gene matches. CDR3 in DNA: TGTGCCAGCAGCTGGACAGGGTTTGGGGCAATGAACACTGAAGCTTTCTTT. Protein: CASSWTGFGAMNTEAFF.

The genes are TRBV27 and TRBJ2-1; D unresolved. CDR3 length equals 13 residues. Trimming removed 5 bases at V and 5 bases at J, with 10 bases between. The germline V gene has CDR1 MNHEY and CDR2 SMNVEV (reference sequence). The CDR3 loop is CASSGVIHNEQFF. Written as DNA, the CDR3 is TGTGCCAGCAGTGGGGTGATCCACAATGAGCAGTTCTTC.

This clonotype showed up many times. CDR3 sequence: CASSLNSIAGGRNEQFF. The CDR3 DNA reads as TGTGCCAGCAGCTTAAATTCCATAGCGGGGGGGCGCAATGAGCAGTTCTTC. The chain uses TRBV7-2 and TRBJ2-1; the match to TRBD2 covers 11 bases. This CDR3 has 17 residues. Germline assignment: CDR1 SGHTA and CDR2 FQGNSA. V dropped 2 bases and J dropped 6; count of bases not matched to a gene: 9.

This clonotype appeared many times. The CDR3 loop is CASRAGVGYTF. Written as DNA, the CDR3 is TGTGCCAGCAGAGCAGGGGTCGGCTACACCTTC. The chain is built from TRBV6-1 and TRBJ1-2, with D maybe TRBD1 (6 bases). The V gene lost 6 bases and the J gene lost 8 bases, with 10 bases spanning the gap. The CDR3 extends over 11 amino acids. The germline V gene encodes CDR1 MNHNS and CDR2 SASEGT.

Turning to this clonotype: This clone may be a read error of a much larger clone one base away. CDR3: CVSSRGSRTDTQYF. For the CDR3, the DNA is TGTGTCAGCAGCCGAGGGAGTCGTACAGATACGCAGTATTTT. V is TRBV7-2 and J is TRBJ2-3, with TRBD2 as a possible D gene (5 bases). The CDR3 spans 14 residues. The V gene's germline CDR1 is SGHTA and CDR2 FQGNSA. The full variable domain, in which reference TRBV7-2 and TRBJ2-3 provide the parts outside the CDR3, is GAGVSQSPSNKVTEKGKDVELRCDPISGHTALYWYRQSLGQGLEFLIYFQGNSAPDKSGLPSDRFSAERTGGSVSTLTIQRTQQEDSAVYLCVSSRGSRTDTQYFGPGTRLTVL.

There are a few counts of this clonotype. The chain employs TRBV7-8 and TRBJ2-7; D remains ambiguous. This CDR3 has 13 residues. Per the germline V gene, CDR1 is SGHVS and CDR2 is FQNEAQ. V lost 5 bases and J lost 6, with 14 bases in between. The CDR3 protein is CASSPGLGREQYV. CDR3 coding DNA: TGTGCCAGCAGCCCTGGTCTTGGGCGCGAGCAGTACGTC.

The V call is TRBV7-3, the J call TRBJ2-3; D is unclear. This CDR3 spans 15 amino acids. CDR1 and CDR2 (germline): SGHTA, FQGTGA. V lost 5 bases, J lost 2 bases, and 14 bases lay in between. The CDR3 reads CASSLTPALTDTQYF. The CDR3 nucleotides read TGTGCCAGCAGCCTGACACCCGCCCTCACAGATACGCAGTATTTT.